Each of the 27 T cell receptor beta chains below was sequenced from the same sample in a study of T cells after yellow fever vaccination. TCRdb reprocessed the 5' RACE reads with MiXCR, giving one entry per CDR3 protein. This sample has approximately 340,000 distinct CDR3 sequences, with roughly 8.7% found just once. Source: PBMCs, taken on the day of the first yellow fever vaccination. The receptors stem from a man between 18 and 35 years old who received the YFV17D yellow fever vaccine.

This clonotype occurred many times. CDR3 bases: TGTGCCAGCAGCTTGGGCAGGGGAAATGGCTACACCTTC. This translates into CASSLGRGNGYTF. The chain has TRBV7-2 and TRBJ1-2; possible D gene TRBD1, 6 bases. Trimming cost V 3 bases and J 6 bases, with 11 bases left between them. This CDR3 region has 13 residues. In germline, CDR1 is SGHTA, CDR2 FQGNSA. The full variable domain, in which reference TRBV7-2 and TRBJ1-2 provide the parts outside the CDR3, is GAGVSQSPSNKVTEKGKDVELRCDPISGHTALYWYRQSLGQGLEFLIYFQGNSAPDKSGLPSDRFSAERTGGSVSTLTIQRTQQEDSAVYLCASSLGRGNGYTFGSGTRLTVV.

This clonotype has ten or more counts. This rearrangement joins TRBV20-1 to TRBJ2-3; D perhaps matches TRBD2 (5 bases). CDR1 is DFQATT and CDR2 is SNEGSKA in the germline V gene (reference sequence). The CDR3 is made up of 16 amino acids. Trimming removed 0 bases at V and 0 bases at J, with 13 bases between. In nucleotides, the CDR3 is TGCAGTGCTAGAGATCTCGGGGTCTTTAGCACAGATACGCAGTATTTT. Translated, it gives CSARDLGVFSTDTQYF.

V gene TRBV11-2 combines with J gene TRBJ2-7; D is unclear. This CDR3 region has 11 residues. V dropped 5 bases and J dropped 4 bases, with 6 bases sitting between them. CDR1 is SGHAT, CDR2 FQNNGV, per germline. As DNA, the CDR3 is TGTGCCAGCAGCCGAGCTTACGAGCAGTACGTC. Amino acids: CASSRAYEQYV.

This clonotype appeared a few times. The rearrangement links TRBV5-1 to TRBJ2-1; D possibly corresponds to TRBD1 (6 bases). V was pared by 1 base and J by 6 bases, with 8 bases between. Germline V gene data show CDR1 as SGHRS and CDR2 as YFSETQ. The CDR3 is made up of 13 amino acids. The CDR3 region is CASSLWTVNEQFF. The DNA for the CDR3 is TGCGCCAGCAGCTTGTGGACAGTCAATGAGCAGTTCTTC.

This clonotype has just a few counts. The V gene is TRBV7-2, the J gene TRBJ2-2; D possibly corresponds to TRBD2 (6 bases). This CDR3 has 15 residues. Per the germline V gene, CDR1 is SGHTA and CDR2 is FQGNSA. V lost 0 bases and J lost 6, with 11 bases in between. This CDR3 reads CASSLAGPGAGELFF. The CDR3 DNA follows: TGTGCCAGCAGCTTAGCGGGCCCGGGGGCCGGGGAGCTGTTTTTT.

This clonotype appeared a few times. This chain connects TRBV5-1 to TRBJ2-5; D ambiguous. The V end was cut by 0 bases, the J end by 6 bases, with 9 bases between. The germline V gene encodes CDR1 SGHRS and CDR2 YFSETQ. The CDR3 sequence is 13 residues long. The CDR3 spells CASSLGSEQTQYF. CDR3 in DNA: TGCGCCAGCAGCTTGGGAAGCGAGCAGACCCAGTACTTC.

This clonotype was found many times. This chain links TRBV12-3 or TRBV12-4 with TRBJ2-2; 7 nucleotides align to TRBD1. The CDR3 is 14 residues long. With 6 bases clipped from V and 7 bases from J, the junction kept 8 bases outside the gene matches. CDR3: CASSLTGVNGELFF. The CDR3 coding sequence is TGTGCCAGCAGCCTAACAGGGGTAAACGGGGAGCTGTTTTTT.

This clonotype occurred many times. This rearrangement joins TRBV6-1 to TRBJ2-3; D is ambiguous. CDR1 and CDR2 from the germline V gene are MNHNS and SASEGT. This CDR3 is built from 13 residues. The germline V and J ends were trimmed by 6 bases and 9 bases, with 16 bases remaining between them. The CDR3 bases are TGTGCCAGCAGCCTCAGCCAAACGATAACGCAGTATTTT. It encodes CASSLSQTITQYF.

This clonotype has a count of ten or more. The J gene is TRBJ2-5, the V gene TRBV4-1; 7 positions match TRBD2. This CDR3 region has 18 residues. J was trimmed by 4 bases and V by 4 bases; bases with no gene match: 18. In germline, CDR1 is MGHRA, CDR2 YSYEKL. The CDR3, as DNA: TGCGCCAGCAGCCGCGCGGAGGGGACTACGATTGGCTCAGAGACCCAGTACTTC. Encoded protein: CASSRAEGTTIGSETQYF.

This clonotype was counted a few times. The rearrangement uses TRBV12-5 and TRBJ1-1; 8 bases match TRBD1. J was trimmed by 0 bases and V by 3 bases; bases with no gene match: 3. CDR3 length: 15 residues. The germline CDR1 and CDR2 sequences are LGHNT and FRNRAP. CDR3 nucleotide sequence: TGTGCTAGTGGTTTTGGGACAGGATTGAACACTGAAGCTTTCTTT. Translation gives CASGFGTGLNTEAFF.

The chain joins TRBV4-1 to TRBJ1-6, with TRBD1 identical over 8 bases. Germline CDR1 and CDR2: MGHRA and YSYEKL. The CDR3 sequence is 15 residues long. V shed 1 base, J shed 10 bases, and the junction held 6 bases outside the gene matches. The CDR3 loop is CASSQVQGAGSPLHF. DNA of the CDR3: TGCGCCAGCAGCCAAGTTCAGGGGGCGGGATCACCCCTCCACTTT.

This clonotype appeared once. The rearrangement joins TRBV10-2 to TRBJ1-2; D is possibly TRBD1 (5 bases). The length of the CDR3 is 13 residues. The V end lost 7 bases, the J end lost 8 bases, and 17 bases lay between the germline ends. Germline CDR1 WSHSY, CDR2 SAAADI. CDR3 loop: CASTPWQEGGYTF. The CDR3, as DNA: TGCGCCAGCACCCCGTGGCAGGAGGGGGGCTACACCTTC.

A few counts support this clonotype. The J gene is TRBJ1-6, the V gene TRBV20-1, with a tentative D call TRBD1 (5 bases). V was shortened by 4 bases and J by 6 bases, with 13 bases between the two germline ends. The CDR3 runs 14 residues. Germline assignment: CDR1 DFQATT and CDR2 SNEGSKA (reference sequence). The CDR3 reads CSATLTEPNSPLHF. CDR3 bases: TGCAGTGCTACTTTGACAGAGCCTAATTCACCCCTCCACTTT.

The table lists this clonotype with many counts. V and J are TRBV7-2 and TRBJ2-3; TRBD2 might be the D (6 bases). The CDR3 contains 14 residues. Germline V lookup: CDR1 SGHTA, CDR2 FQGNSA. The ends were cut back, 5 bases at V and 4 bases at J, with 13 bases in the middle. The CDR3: CASSPRLGPDTQYF. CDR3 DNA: TGTGCCAGCAGCCCCCGACTAGGGCCAGATACGCAGTATTTT. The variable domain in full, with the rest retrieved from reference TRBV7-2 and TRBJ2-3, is GAGVSQSPSNKVTEKGKDVELRCDPISGHTALYWYRQSLGQGLEFLIYFQGNSAPDKSGLPSDRFSAERTGGSVSTLTIQRTQQEDSAVYLCASSPRLGPDTQYFGPGTRLTVL.

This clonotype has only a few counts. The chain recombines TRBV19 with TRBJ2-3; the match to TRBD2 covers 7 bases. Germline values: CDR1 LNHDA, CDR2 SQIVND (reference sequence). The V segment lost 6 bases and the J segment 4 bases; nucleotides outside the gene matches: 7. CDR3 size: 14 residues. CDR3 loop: CASSGGRGADTQYF. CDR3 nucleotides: TGTGCCAGTAGCGGGGGGAGGGGTGCAGATACGCAGTATTTT.

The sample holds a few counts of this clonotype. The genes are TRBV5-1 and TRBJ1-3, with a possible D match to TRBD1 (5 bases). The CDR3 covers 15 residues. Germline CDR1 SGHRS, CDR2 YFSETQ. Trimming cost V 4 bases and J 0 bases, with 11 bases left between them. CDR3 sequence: CASSAGTDSGNTIYF. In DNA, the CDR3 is TGCGCCAGCAGCGCCGGGACGGACTCTGGAAACACCATATATTTT.

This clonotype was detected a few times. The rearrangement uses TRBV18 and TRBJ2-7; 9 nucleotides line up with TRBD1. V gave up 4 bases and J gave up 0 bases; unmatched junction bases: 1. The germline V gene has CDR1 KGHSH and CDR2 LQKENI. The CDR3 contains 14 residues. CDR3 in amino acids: CASSRQGDSYEQYF. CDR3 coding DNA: TGTGCCAGCTCACGACAGGGGGACTCCTACGAGCAGTACTTC.

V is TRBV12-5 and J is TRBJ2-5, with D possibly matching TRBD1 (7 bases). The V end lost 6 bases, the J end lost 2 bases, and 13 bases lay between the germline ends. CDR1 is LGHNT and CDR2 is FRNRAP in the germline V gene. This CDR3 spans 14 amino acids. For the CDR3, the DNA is TGTGCTAGTGGGTCCGCGGGACAGCAAGAGACCCAGTACTTC. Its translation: CASGSAGQQETQYF.

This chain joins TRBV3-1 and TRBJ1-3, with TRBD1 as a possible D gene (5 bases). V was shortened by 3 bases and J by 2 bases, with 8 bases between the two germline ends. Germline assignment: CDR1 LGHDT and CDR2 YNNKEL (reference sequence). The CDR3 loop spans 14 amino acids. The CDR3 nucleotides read TGTGCCAGCAGCCACAGGGAAGCTGGAAACACCATATATTTT. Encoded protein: CASSHREAGNTIYF.

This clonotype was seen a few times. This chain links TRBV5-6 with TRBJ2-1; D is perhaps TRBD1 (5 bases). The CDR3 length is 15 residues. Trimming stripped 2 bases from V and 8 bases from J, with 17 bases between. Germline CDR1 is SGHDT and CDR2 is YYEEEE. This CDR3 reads CASSFPTLDTHEQFF. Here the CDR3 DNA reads TGTGCCAGCAGCTTCCCCACTTTGGACACCCATGAGCAGTTCTTC. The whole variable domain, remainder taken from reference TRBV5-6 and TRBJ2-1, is DAGVTQSPTHLIKTRGQQVTLRCSPKSGHDTVSWYQQALGQGPQFIFQYYEEEERQRGNFPDRFSGHQFPNYSSELNVNALLLGDSALYLCASSFPTLDTHEQFFGPGTRLTVL.

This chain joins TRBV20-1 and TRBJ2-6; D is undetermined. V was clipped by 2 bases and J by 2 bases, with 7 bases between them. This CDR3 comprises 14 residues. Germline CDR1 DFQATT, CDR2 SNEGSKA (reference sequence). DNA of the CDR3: TGCAGTGCTAGAAAGTTGGCTGGGGCCAACGTCCTGACTTTC. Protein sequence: CSARKLAGANVLTF.

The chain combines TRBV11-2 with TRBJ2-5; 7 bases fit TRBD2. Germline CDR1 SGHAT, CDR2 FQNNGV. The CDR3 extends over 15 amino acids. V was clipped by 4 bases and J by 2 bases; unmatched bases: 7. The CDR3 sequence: CASSYTAGIQETQYF. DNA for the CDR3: TGTGCCAGCAGCTATACAGCGGGGATTCAAGAGACCCAGTACTTC.

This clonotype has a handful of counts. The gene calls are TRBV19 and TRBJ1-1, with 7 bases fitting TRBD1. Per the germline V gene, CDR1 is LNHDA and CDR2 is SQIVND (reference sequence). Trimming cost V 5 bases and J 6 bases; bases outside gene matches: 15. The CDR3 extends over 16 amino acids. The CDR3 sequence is CASSVTGSIWFPEAFF. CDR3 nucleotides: TGTGCCAGTAGTGTGACAGGGAGTATATGGTTCCCTGAAGCTTTCTTT.

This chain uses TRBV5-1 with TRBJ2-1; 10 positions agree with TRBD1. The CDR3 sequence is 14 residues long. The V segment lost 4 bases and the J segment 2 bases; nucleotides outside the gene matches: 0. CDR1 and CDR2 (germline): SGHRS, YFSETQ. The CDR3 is CASSGQGAYNEQFF. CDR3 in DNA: TGCGCCAGCAGCGGACAGGGGGCCTACAATGAGCAGTTCTTC. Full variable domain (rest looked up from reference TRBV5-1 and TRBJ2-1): KAGVTQTPRYLIKTRGQQVTLSCSPISGHRSVSWYQQTPGQGLQFLFEYFSETQRNKGNFPGRFSGRQFSNSRSEMNVSTLELGDSALYLCASSGQGAYNEQFFGPGTRLTVL.

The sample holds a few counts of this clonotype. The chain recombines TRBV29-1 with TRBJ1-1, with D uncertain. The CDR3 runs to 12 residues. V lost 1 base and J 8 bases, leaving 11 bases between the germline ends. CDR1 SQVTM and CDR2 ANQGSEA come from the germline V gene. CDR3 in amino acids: CSVEVRVAEAFF. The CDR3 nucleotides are TGCAGCGTTGAAGTTCGAGTGGCCGAAGCTTTCTTT. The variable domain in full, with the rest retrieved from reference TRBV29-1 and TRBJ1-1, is SAVISQKPSRDICQRGTSLTIQCQVDSQVTMMFWYRQQPGQSLTLIATANQGSEATYESGFVIDKFPISRPNLTFSTLTVSNMSPEDSSIYLCSVEVRVAEAFFGQGTRLTVV.

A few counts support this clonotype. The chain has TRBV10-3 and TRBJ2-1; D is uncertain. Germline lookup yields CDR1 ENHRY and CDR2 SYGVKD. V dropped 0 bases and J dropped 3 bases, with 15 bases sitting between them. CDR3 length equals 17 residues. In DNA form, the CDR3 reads TGTGCCATCAGTGAGTCGTTGTTTAGACCTAACTACAATGAGCAGTTCTTC. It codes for CAISESLFRPNYNEQFF.

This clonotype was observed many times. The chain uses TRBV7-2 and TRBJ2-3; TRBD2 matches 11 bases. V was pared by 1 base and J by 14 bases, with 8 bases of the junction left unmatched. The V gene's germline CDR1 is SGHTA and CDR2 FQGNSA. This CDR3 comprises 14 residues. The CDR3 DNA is TGTGCCAGCAGCTTAGGTCTAGCGGGGGGCGCCCCGTATTTT. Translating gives CASSLGLAGGAPYF.